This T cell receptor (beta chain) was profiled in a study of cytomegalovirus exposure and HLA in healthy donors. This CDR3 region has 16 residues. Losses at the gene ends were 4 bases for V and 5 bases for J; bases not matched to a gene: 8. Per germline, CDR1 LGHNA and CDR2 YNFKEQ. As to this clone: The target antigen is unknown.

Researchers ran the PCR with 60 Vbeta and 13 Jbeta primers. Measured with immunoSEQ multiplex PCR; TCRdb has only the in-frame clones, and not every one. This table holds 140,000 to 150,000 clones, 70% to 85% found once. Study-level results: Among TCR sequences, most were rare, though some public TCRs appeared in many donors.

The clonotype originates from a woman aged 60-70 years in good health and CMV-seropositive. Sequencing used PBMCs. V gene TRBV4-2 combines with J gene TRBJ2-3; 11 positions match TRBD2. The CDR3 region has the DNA TGTGCCAGCAGCCTCTCGGGACTAGCGGAAGGAGATACGCAGTATTTT. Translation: CASSLSGLAEGDTQYF.